This is a list of T cell receptor beta chains from one sample in a study of healthy donors' naive CD4 and CD8 T cells. TCRdb itself ran the reads through MiXCR, one entry per CDR3 protein. The data hold 150,000 to 200,000 distinct CDR3 sequences, with 65% to 75% observed a single time. The sequencing input was naive CD4+ and CD8+ T cells sorted from blood, pooled from several donors. Receptor source: a pool of human donors in good health; the sample pools cells from several healthy donors. The CDR3 runs from the conserved cysteine through the conserved F or W. Fields, in order: D gene, V gene, CDR3 protein. The D gene is left open where the match is weak.

D gene: TRBD2
V gene: TRBV19
CDR3 protein: CASSVSGTSGSHEQYF

D gene: TRBD1
V gene: TRBV10-3
CDR3 protein: CAISEADRGYGYTF

D gene: TRBD1
V gene: TRBV29-1
CDR3 protein: CSVTGAVNTEAFF

D gene: NA
V gene: TRBV12-3/TRBV12-4
CDR3 protein: CASSPTGSGANVLTF

D gene: TRBD1
V gene: TRBV6-6
CDR3 protein: CASSKTSQGRDTEAFF

D gene: NA
V gene: TRBV29-1
CDR3 protein: CSVLGPSTDTQYF

D gene: NA
V gene: TRBV27
CDR3 protein: CASSLSERINEQFF

D gene: NA
V gene: TRBV29-1
CDR3 protein: CSVLDGPSHEQYF

D gene: TRBD2
V gene: TRBV19
CDR3 protein: CASSTPGRASIHEQYF

D gene: NA
V gene: TRBV30
CDR3 protein: CAWSLRARGSNQPQHF

D gene: NA
V gene: TRBV18
CDR3 protein: CASSLNWNTEAFF

D gene: NA
V gene: TRBV29-1
CDR3 protein: CSVTDRNQPQHF

D gene: TRBD1
V gene: TRBV29-1
CDR3 protein: CSAPGTGFNEQFF

D gene: TRBD1
V gene: TRBV6-5
CDR3 protein: CASSYQGAGYGYTF

D gene: TRBD2
V gene: TRBV27
CDR3 protein: CASRTTSGDVTDTQYF

D gene: NA
V gene: TRBV18
CDR3 protein: CASSPPTSTDTQYF

D gene: NA
V gene: TRBV29-1
CDR3 protein: CSVEGTGLDEQYF

D gene: NA
V gene: TRBV29-1
CDR3 protein: CSVADSQETQYF

D gene: NA
V gene: TRBV6-5
CDR3 protein: CATSTRQGQETQYF

D gene: NA
V gene: TRBV30
CDR3 protein: CAWSDGTYYEQYF

D gene: TRBD1
V gene: TRBV12-3/TRBV12-4
CDR3 protein: CASSPGTVDGYTF

D gene: NA
V gene: TRBV29-1
CDR3 protein: CSVEQGFSYEQYF

D gene: NA
V gene: TRBV27
CDR3 protein: CASTSRDTQYF

D gene: NA
V gene: TRBV29-1
CDR3 protein: CSVEGEEVSGGQPQHF